This passage covers 16 T cell receptor beta chains from one sample sequenced in a study of T cell repertoires in cytomegalovirus infection. In TCRdb, the reads were re-called with MiXCR into one record per CDR3 protein. The table records about 360,000 distinct CDR3 sequences, 15% to 20% of them present only once. The sample comprised PBMCs. The receptors shown here come from a human donor in good health (CMV status not recorded). Some clones in this sample may be carry-over from other donors' samples.

The genes are TRBV11-2 and TRBJ1-2, with D possibly matching TRBD1 (6 bases). The ends were cut back, 4 bases at V and 2 bases at J, with 20 bases in the middle. The germline gives CDR1 SGHAT, CDR2 FQNNGV. The CDR3 is made up of 17 amino acids. CDR3 DNA: TGTGCCAGCAGCTCGCGAATTAGGGGGGAATTGAACTATGGCTACACCTTC. Translation: CASSSRIRGELNYGYTF. Full variable domain (rest looked up from reference TRBV11-2 and TRBJ1-2): EAGVAQSPRYKIIEKRQSVAFWCNPISGHATLYWYQQILGQGPKLLIQFQNNGVVDDSQLPKDRFSAERLKGVDSTLKIQPAKLEDSAVYLCASSSRIRGELNYGYTFGSGTRLTVV.

In its sample, this clonotype was seen a few times. This chain joins TRBV7-6 and TRBJ2-5, with D possibly matching TRBD1 (6 bases). Trimming removed 5 bases at V and 4 bases at J, with 14 bases between. There are 14 residues in the CDR3. CDR1 and CDR2 (germline): SGHVS, FNYEAQ. This chain's CDR3 is CASSPRRQAETQYF. The CDR3 DNA sequence: TGTGCCAGCAGCCCCCGACGACAGGCAGAGACCCAGTACTTC.

This clonotype has a count of ten or more. V usage is TRBV7-2 and J usage is TRBJ2-5, with D possibly being TRBD1 or TRBD2 (5 bases each). The germline V gene has CDR1 SGHTA and CDR2 FQGNSA. The CDR3 consists of 14 residues. Trimming pared 4 bases from V and 5 bases from J, leaving 14 bases between. CDR3 sequence: CASSWGRRPETQYF. DNA of the CDR3: TGTGCCAGCAGCTGGGGACGGCGGCCTGAGACCCAGTACTTC.

The chain employs TRBV29-1 and TRBJ2-1; 7 bases line up with TRBD1. Unmatched junction bases numbered 12, after V lost 5 bases and J lost 5 bases. CDR1 is SQVTM and CDR2 is ANQGSEA in the germline V gene. The CDR3 totals 15 residues. CDR3 coding DNA: TGCAGCGTTACCCACCCCGGGACAGAGAACAATGAGCAGTTCTTC. It specifies CSVTHPGTENNEQFF.

The chain uses TRBV9 and TRBJ1-1; D possibly corresponds to TRBD1 (6 bases). With 0 bases removed from V and 1 base from J, the gap between germline ends came to 10 bases. This CDR3 region has 15 residues. The germline gives CDR1 SGDLS, CDR2 YYNGEE. The CDR3, as DNA: TGTGCCAGCAGCGTAGAACAGGGTCGGAACACTGAAGCTTTCTTT. This codes for CASSVEQGRNTEAFF. Based on the CDR3 plus reference TRBV9 and TRBJ1-1, the full variable domain is DSGVTQTPKHLITATGQRVTLRCSPRSGDLSVYWYQQSLDQGLQFLIQYYNGEERAKGNILERFSAQQFPDLHSELNLSSLELGDSALYFCASSVEQGRNTEAFFGQGTRLTVV.

This clonotype was seen ten or more times. The chain has TRBV7-6 and TRBJ2-1; possible D gene TRBD2, 5 bases. CDR3 length: 12 residues. Looked up from germline, CDR1 is SGHVS and CDR2 is FNYEAQ. V was cut by 4 bases and J by 7 bases, with 8 bases left in between. The CDR3: CASSSERNEQFF. The CDR3 DNA is TGTGCCAGCAGCTCCGAGCGGAATGAGCAGTTCTTC.

This clonotype was picked up a small number of times. V is TRBV6-6 and J is TRBJ1-5, with TRBD1 matching 7 bases. CDR1 MNHNY and CDR2 SVGAGI come from the germline V gene (reference sequence). The CDR3 totals 15 residues. V dropped 6 bases and J dropped 3; count of bases not matched to a gene: 8. The CDR3: CASRRQGSPNQPQHF. The CDR3 DNA is TGTGCCAGCAGACGACAGGGATCCCCCAATCAGCCCCAGCATTTT.

This clonotype was seen more than once but under ten times. The chain joins TRBV2 to TRBJ2-7; D is unresolved. CDR1 SNHLY and CDR2 FYNNEI come from the germline V gene. Trimming took off 3 bases at V and 8 bases at J, with 17 bases between the two ends. CDR3 length equals 14 residues. As DNA, the CDR3 is TGTGCCAGCAGTGACCGGGCAGGTGGGTTGCAGCAGTACTTC. This codes for CASSDRAGGLQQYF.

This clonotype was seen a handful of times. The chain combines TRBV28 with TRBJ1-5, with unresolved D. Trimming took 7 bases from V and 3 from J, leaving 19 bases between them. The CDR3 is made up of 16 amino acids. CDR1 MDHEN and CDR2 SYDVKM come from the germline V gene. Here the CDR3 reads CASIRRSSGINQPQHF. CDR3 in DNA: TGTGCCAGCATCAGAAGGAGTTCGGGGATCAATCAGCCCCAGCATTTT.

This clonotype was observed at least ten times. In DNA, the CDR3 is TGTGCCAGCAGCTGGGGCGGGACAGGACGAAATTCACCCCTCCACTTT. Translated, it gives CASSWGGTGRNSPLHF. The chain is built from TRBV5-4 and TRBJ1-6; 8 nucleotides line up with TRBD1. Germline V gene sequence: CDR1 SGHNT, CDR2 YYREEE (reference sequence). The junction had 9 bases not matched to a gene; V was cut back by 3 bases and J by 7 bases. There are 16 residues in the CDR3.

This clonotype was counted between two and nine times. CDR3 bases: TGTGCCAGCAGCCCCTGGGGGGGACAAGAGACCCAGTACTTC. This sequence encodes CASSPWGGQETQYF. The chain employs TRBV7-6 and TRBJ2-5; 7 positions agree with TRBD2. This CDR3 is 14 amino acids long. J lost 2 bases, V lost 5 bases, and 5 bases had no gene match. Germline assignment: CDR1 SGHVS and CDR2 FNYEAQ.

This clonotype was counted many times. This rearrangement joins TRBV7-2 to TRBJ1-1; TRBD1 agrees at 7 bases. Per germline, CDR1 SGHTA and CDR2 FQGNSA. With 5 bases clipped from V and 6 bases from J, the junction kept 6 bases outside the gene matches. The CDR3 spans 13 residues. CDR3 bases: TGTGCCAGCAGCAACCAGGGGGTCGCTGAAGCTTTCTTT. It translates to CASSNQGVAEAFF.

The chain joins TRBV5-4 to TRBJ2-7, with D perhaps TRBD1 or TRBD2 (5 bases each). This CDR3 has 15 amino acids. The ends were cut back, 5 bases at V and 0 bases at J, with 15 bases in the middle. CDR1 is SGHNT and CDR2 is YYREEE in the germline V gene (reference sequence). Here the CDR3 reads CASSPGRPSSYEQYF. The CDR3 region has the DNA TGTGCCAGCAGTCCGGGACGGCCAAGCTCCTACGAGCAGTACTTC.

This clonotype was counted between two and nine times. The J gene is TRBJ1-3, the V gene TRBV7-9; D is uncertain. V was pared by 5 bases and J by 0 bases, with 14 bases between. The CDR3 has 16 residues. The germline CDR1 and CDR2 sequences are SEHNR and FQNEAQ (reference sequence). CDR3 in amino acids: CASSPPLPSSGNTIYF. The CDR3, as DNA: TGTGCCAGCAGCCCCCCGTTGCCGAGCTCTGGAAACACCATATATTTT.

This clonotype was observed at least ten times. The V and J genes are TRBV6-1 and TRBJ2-1, with 9 bases matching TRBD2. CDR1 is MNHNS and CDR2 is SASEGT in the germline V gene. This CDR3 comprises 15 residues. J was trimmed by 8 bases and V by 6 bases; bases with no gene match: 11. The DNA for the CDR3 is TGTGCCAGCAGCGCTATTAGCGGGAGTCGGGATGAGCAGTTCTTC. It translates to CASSAISGSRDEQFF.

Many counts were recorded for this clonotype. The V call is TRBV7-2, the J call TRBJ1-3; TRBD1 might be the D (5 bases). V was trimmed by 0 bases and J by 3 bases, leaving 9 bases between them. The germline CDR1 and CDR2 sequences are SGHTA and FQGNSA. The length of the CDR3 is 15 residues. The CDR3 spells CASSLAAGNGNTIYF. CDR3 bases: TGTGCCAGCAGCTTAGCGGCAGGGAATGGAAACACCATATATTTT.